This note documents a single T cell receptor beta chain sequence. With 60 Vbeta and 13 Jbeta primers, the PCR was carried out. Sequenced by immunoSEQ multiplex PCR; TCRdb stores in-frame clones only, minus some. The sample has about 42,000 clones, and its top ten clones hold 1% to 1.5%. These data come from a study of cytomegalovirus exposure and HLA in healthy donors. This CDR3 comprises 15 residues. Germline V gene sequence: CDR1 SGHAT, CDR2 FQNNGV. Trimming took 1 base from V and 8 from J, leaving 17 bases between them. This receptor was identified in a man aged 30 to 45 in good health and CMV-seronegative. Material: PBMCs. The chain couples TRBV11-2 to TRBJ1-2; no clear D gene. The CDR3 DNA reads TGTGCCAGCAGCTTAGTCTCTCGCCTTAGGGAGGGCTACACCTTC. This encodes CASSLVSRLREGYTF.